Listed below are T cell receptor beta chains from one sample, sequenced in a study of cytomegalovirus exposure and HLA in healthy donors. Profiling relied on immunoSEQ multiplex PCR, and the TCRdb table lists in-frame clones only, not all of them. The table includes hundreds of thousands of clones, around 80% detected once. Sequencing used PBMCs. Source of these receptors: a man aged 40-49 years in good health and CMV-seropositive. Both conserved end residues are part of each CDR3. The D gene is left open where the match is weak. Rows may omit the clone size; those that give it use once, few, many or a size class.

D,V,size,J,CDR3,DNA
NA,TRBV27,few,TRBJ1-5,CASSLHGNNQPQHF,TGTGCCAGCAGTTTGCACGGGAACAATCAGCCCCAGCATTTT
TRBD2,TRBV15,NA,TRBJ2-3,CATSKTTSGTTDTQYF,TGTGCCACCAGCAAAACGACTAGCGGGACGACAGATACGCAGTATTTT
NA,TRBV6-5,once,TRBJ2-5,CASSYAGIQETQYF,TGTGCCAGCAGTTACGCAGGGATTCAGGAGACCCAGTACTTC
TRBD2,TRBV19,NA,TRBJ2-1,CASAPGGSSYNEQFF,TGTGCCAGTGCTCCGGGGGGAAGCTCCTACAATGAGCAGTTCTTC
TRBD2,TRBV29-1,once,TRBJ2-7,CSTPGAGGGEQYF,TGCAGCACCCCTGGGGCGGGAGGCGGGGAGCAGTACTTC
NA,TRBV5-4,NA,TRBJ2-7,CASSFVGAYGEQYF,TGTGCCAGCAGCTTTGTGGGAGCTTACGGGGAGCAGTACTTC
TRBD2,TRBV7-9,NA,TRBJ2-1,CSSSSIAGGPNEQFF,TGTTCCAGCAGCTCTATAGCGGGAGGGCCAAATGAGCAGTTCTTC
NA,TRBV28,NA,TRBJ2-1,CASSSQANEQFF,TGTGCCAGCAGTTCCCAGGCCAATGAGCAGTTCTTC
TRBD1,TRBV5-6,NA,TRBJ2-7,CASRRTGDFYEQYF,TGTGCCAGCAGACGGACAGGGGACTTCTACGAGCAGTACTTC
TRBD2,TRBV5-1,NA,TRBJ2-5,CTSSRAGGPEETQYF,TGCACCAGCAGCAGGGCGGGAGGGCCTGAGGAGACCCAGTACTTC
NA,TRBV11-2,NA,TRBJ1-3,CASSHTSSGNTIYF,TGTGCCAGCAGCCACACCAGCTCTGGAAACACCATATATTTT
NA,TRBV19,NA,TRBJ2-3,CASSMANRPDTQYF,TGTGCCAGTAGTATGGCTAACAGACCAGATACGCAGTATTTT
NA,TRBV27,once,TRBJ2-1,CASSPKRSTLNEQFF,TGTGCCAGCAGTCCGAAGAGGTCTACCTTGAATGAGCAGTTCTTC
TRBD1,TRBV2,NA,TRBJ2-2,CASSETGGAGELFF,TGTGCCAGCAGTGAAACAGGGGGAGCCGGGGAGCTGTTTTTT